Here is one TCR beta chain with its context. The data were obtained in a study of cytomegalovirus exposure and HLA in healthy donors. J gave up 2 bases and V 4 bases, and 4 bases lay outside the gene matches. CDR3 length: 15 amino acids. Germline-derived CDR1 and CDR2 are SGHNT and YYREEE (reference sequence). Some clones are missing from TCRdb's copy, which holds only in-frame ones; the method was immunoSEQ multiplex PCR. Here the sample spans around 91,000 clones, 90% to 95% being singletons. The chain has TRBV5-4 and TRBJ2-5; 11 bases match TRBD2. This TCR came from a woman in her 30s in good health and CMV-seropositive. The sample taken for sequencing was PBMCs. Here the CDR3 DNA reads TGTGCCAGCAGCCAGCGGACTAGCGGGCAAGAGACCCAGTACTTC. Translating it yields CASSQRTSGQETQYF.